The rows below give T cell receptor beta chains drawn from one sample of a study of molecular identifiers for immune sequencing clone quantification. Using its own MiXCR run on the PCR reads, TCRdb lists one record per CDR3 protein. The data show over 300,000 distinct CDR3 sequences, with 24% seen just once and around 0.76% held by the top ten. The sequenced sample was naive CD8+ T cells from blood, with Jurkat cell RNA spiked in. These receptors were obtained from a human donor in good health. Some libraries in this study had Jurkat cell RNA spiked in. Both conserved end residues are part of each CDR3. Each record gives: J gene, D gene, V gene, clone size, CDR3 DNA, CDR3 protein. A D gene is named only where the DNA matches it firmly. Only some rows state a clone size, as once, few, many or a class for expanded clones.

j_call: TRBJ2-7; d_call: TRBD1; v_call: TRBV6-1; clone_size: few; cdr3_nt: TGTGCCAGCAGGGTACAGGGGGACGAGCAGTACTTC; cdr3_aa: CASRVQGDEQYF
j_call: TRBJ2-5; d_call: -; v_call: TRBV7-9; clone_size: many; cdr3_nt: TGTGCCAGCAGCTTATATTCGGGGACCCAAGAGACCCAGTACTTC; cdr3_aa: CASSLYSGTQETQYF
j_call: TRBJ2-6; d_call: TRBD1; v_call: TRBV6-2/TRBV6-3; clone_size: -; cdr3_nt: TGTGCCAGCAGTGATGGACAGGCGCACTCTGGGGCCAACGTCCTGACTTTC; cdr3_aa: CASSDGQAHSGANVLTF
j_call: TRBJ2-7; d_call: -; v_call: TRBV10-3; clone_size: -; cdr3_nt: TGTGCCATCAGTGAGTCGCTGACGGGTGAGCAGTACTTC; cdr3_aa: CAISESLTGEQYF
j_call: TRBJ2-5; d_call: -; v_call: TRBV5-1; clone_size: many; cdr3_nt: TGCGCCAGCAGCTTGGGGGAGGTCCAAGAGACCCAGTACTTC; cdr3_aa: CASSLGEVQETQYF
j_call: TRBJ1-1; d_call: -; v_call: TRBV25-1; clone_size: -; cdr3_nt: TGTGCCAGCAGTGAAATATATCGGACAGATCCGAACACTGAAGCTTTCTTT; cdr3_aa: CASSEIYRTDPNTEAFF
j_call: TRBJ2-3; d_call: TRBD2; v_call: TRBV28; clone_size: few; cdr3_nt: TGTGCCAGCAGTTTATTTACCGGCGGGAGCGTGAACACAGATACGCAGTATTTT; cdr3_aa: CASSLFTGGSVNTDTQYF
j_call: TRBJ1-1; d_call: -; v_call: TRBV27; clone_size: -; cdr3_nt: TGTGCCAGCGGTGAGAGGGGTGTCACTGAAGCTTTCTTT; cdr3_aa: CASGERGVTEAFF
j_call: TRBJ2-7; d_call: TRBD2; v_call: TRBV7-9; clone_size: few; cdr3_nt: TGTGCCAGCAGCCCTGGGACTAGCGAACAAAACGAGCAGTACTTC; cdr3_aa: CASSPGTSEQNEQYF
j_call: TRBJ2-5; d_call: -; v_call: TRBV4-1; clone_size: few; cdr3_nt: TGCGCCAGCAGCCGCTGGGACTCCTCGACTCAAGAGACCCAGTACTTC; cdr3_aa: CASSRWDSSTQETQYF
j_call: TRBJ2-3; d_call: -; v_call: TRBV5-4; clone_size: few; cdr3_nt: TGTGCCAGCAGCGGCAGGGGGGTCACAGATACGCAGTATTTT; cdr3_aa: CASSGRGVTDTQYF
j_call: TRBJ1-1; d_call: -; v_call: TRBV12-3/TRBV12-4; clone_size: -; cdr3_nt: TGTGCCAACAGTTCCAGGGGCGGGATGGGGAACACTGAAGCTTTCTTT; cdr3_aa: CANSSRGGMGNTEAFF
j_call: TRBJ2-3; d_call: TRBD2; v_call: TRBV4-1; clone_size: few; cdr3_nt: TGCGCCAGCAGCCAAGAGGTGGTAGCGGGGGGGAAGTGGAGCACAGATACGCAGTATTTT; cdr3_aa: CASSQEVVAGGKWSTDTQYF
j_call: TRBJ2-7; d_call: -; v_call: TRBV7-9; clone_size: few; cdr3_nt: TGTGCCAGCAGCCCTCCGGACAAGACCTACGAGCAGTACTTC; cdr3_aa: CASSPPDKTYEQYF
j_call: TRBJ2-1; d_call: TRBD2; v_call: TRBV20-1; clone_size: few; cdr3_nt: TGCAGTGCTAAGACTAGCGGGGGCAGATTCTCCTACAATGAGCAGTTCTTC; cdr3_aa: CSAKTSGGRFSYNEQFF
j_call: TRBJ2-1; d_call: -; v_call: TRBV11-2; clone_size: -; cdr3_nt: TGTGCCAGCAGCATCCCAACTAGGGATAGCTACAATGAGCAGTTCTTC; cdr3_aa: CASSIPTRDSYNEQFF
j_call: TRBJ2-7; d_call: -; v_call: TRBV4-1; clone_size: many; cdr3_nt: TGCGCCAGCAGCCAGGCAGGGTGGTACGAGCAGTACTTC; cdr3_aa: CASSQAGWYEQYF
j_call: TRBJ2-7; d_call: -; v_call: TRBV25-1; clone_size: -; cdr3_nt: TGTGTCAGCAGTGTAGTGAATTGGGGAGAGCAGTACTTC; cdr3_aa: CVSSVVNWGEQYF
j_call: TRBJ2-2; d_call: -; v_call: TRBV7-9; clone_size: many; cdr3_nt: TGTGCCAGCAGCTTCACCGTGCCGCCCAGGGGATACGGGGAGCTGTTTTTT; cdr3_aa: CASSFTVPPRGYGELFF
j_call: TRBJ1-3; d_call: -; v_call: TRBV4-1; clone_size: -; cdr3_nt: TGCGCCAGCAGCCAAGCGGACAGCTCTGGAAACACCATATATTTT; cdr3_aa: CASSQADSSGNTIYF
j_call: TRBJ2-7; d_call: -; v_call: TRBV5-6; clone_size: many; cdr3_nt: TGTGCCAGCAGCTTGGACAAATCCCCGGACCGCTACGAGCAGTACTTC; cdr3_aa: CASSLDKSPDRYEQYF
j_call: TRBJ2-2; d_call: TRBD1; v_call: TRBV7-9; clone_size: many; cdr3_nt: TGTGCCAGCAGCCTTCCGGGACAGGGGCCCGCCACCGGGGAGCTGTTTTTT; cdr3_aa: CASSLPGQGPATGELFF
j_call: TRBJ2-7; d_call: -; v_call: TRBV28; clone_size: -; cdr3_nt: TGTGCCAGCAGTTTAAGGGGACCCGTCTCCTACGAGCAGTACTTC; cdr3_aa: CASSLRGPVSYEQYF
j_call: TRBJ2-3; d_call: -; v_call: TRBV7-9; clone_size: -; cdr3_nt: TGTGCCAGCAGCTTCCTCCGGGACCCCAGCGATACGCAGAATTTT; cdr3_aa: CASSFLRDPSDTQNF
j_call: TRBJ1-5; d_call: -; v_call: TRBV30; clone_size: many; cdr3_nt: TGTGCCTGGAGTACAGACAGTTATCAGCCCCAGCATTTT; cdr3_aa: CAWSTDSYQPQHF
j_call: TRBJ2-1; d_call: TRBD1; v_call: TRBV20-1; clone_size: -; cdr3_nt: TGCAGTGCTTTCCGGGACAGGGGGACGGATGAGCAGTTCTTC; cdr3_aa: CSAFRDRGTDEQFF
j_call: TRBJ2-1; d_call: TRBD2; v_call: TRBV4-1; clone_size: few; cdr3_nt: TGCGCCAGCAGCCCTCGTTCTAGCGGGGGAGCCGGGGTCGACAATGAGCAGTTCTTC; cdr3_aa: CASSPRSSGGAGVDNEQFF